The 12 T cell receptor beta chains below come from one sample, sequenced in a study of CD8+CD57+ T cells in acquired aplastic anemia. CDR3 and TCR beta VDJ profiling relied on genomic DNA as the template. TCRdb fed the reads into MiXCR, producing one record per CDR3 protein. This sample has over 150,000 distinct CDR3 sequences, with about 48% found just once. An expansion of CD8+CD57+ cells by flow cytometry had been shown in patients chosen for sequencing. The sample consisted of sorted CD4+, CD8+, or CD8+CD57+ T cells (not recorded which) from PBMCs. The source is a human donor with aplastic anemia.

The V call is TRBV29-1, the J call TRBJ2-7; D is possibly TRBD1 or TRBD2 (6 bases each). V lost 2 bases and J lost 3, with 14 bases in between. This CDR3 has 14 residues. From germline, CDR1 is SQVTM and CDR2 ANQGSEA. The CDR3 reads CSVETEGGNYEQYF. CDR3 coding DNA: TGCAGCGTTGAAACGGAAGGGGGGAACTACGAGCAGTACTTC.

This clonotype occurred many times. The chain employs TRBV20-1 and TRBJ1-2, with unresolved D. V was trimmed by 3 bases and J by 2 bases, leaving 10 bases between them. This CDR3 contains 13 residues. Germline CDR1 and CDR2: DFQATT and SNEGSKA (reference sequence). CDR3 sequence reads: CSASPQENYGYTF. CDR3 bases: TGCAGTGCTAGCCCTCAGGAGAACTATGGCTACACCTTC.

The chain links TRBV10-1 to TRBJ2-1; 11 bases align to TRBD2. The ends lost 7 bases at V and 8 bases at J; junction bases unmatched: 13. Germline lookup yields CDR1 WNHNN and CDR2 SYGVQD (reference sequence). This CDR3 spans 16 amino acids. The CDR3 is CASTDNSGGAIDEQFF. CDR3 coding DNA: TGCGCCAGCACCGATAATAGCGGGGGGGCCATTGATGAGCAGTTCTTC.

At least ten counts were recorded for this clonotype. V gene TRBV10-1 combines with J gene TRBJ2-7, with D maybe TRBD2 (6 bases). Germline V gene sequence: CDR1 WNHNN, CDR2 SYGVQD (reference sequence). The V end was cut by 3 bases, the J end by 1 base, with 10 bases between. The CDR3 covers 14 residues. The DNA of the CDR3 is TGCGCCAGCAGTGACGGGGGTTCTTCCTACGAGCAGTACTTC. It yields the protein CASSDGGSSYEQYF.

J is TRBJ2-2 and V is TRBV10-1, with D possibly matching TRBD2 (5 bases). Germline lookup yields CDR1 WNHNN and CDR2 SYGVQD (reference sequence). Trimming left V 8 bases short and J 8 bases short, with 12 bases between. The CDR3 runs 12 residues. For the CDR3, the DNA is TGCGCCAGCTCGTTGCGAGGGGGGGAGCTGTTTTTT. This codes for CASSLRGGELFF.

A remark on this clonotype: With a much larger clone just one base away, this may be a read error. J is TRBJ1-5 and V is TRBV25-1; D is possibly TRBD1 (6 bases). Germline CDR1 MGHDK, CDR2 SYGVNS. The V end was cut by 5 bases, the J end by 4 bases, with 6 bases between. The length of the CDR3 is 12 residues. The CDR3 loop reads CASSRGNQPQHF. In DNA form, the CDR3 reads TGTGCCAGCAGTAGGGGGAATCAGCCCCAGCATTTT.

This clonotype was seen more than once but under ten times. The V and J genes are TRBV10-2 and TRBJ1-2; 9 bases align to TRBD1. CDR1 is WSHSY and CDR2 is SAAADI in the germline V gene. CDR3 length equals 14 residues. With V trimmed by 6 bases and J by 3 bases, 5 bases remained unmatched. In DNA form, the CDR3 reads TGCGCCAGCAGCTGGACAGGGGTTGACTATGGCTACACCTTC. It translates to CASSWTGVDYGYTF.

To note about this clonotype: A clone one base away is much larger, so this may be a read error. CDR3 region: CASGFLQGLPYEQYF. In nucleotides, the CDR3 is TGTGCCAGCGGTTTCCTCCAGGGTTTGCCCTACGAGCAGTACTTC. The V call is TRBV12-3 or TRBV12-4, the J call TRBJ2-7, with a weak D call TRBD1 (5 bases). CDR3 length equals 15 residues.

This clonotype was seen repeatedly, ten times or more. The rearrangement joins TRBV11-1 to TRBJ2-3; D possibly uses TRBD1 or TRBD2 (5 bases each). V lost 5 bases, J lost 3 bases, and 15 bases lay in between. Germline V CDR1 and CDR2: SGHAT, FQDESV (reference sequence). The CDR3 loop spans 15 amino acids. This CDR3 reads CASSETGRSTDTQYF. CDR3 in DNA: TGTGCCAGCAGCGAAACGGGACGCTCAACAGATACGCAGTATTTT.

CDR3 sequence reads: CASSLQAWGYGYTF. The DNA for the CDR3 is TGTGCCAGTAGCCTACAGGCTTGGGGCTATGGCTACACCTTC. J is TRBJ1-2 and V is TRBV19; TRBD1 is a possible D gene (5 bases). The CDR3 length is 14 residues. Germline V gene sequence: CDR1 LNHDA, CDR2 SQIVND (reference sequence). V gave up 6 bases and J gave up 4 bases, with 15 bases separating them.

Notes on this clonotype: One end of the junction fails to match germline, which may point to a read error. The CDR3 DNA reads as TGTGCCGGCAGCTCGACTAGCGGGGGAAACTACGAGCAGTACTTC. Encoded protein: CAGSSTSGGNYEQYF. V is TRBV7-9 and J is TRBJ2-7; TRBD2 matches 12 bases. Germline loops: CDR1 SEHNR, CDR2 FQNEAQ (reference sequence). The CDR3 loop spans 15 amino acids.

This clonotype was counted once. The J gene is TRBJ1-1, the V gene TRBV29-1; D possibly corresponds to TRBD1 (5 bases). Germline V gene sequence: CDR1 SQVTM, CDR2 ANQGSEA. Trimming cost V 5 bases and J 2 bases, with 12 bases left between them. The CDR3 is 13 amino acids. CDR3 in amino acids: CSVIGHLNTEAFF. CDR3 DNA: TGCAGCGTTATTGGACATCTTAACACTGAAGCTTTCTTT.